This is a list of T cell receptor beta chains from one sample in a study of T cell repertoires in cytomegalovirus infection. TCRdb called the reads again in MiXCR, with one record for every CDR3 protein. The sample consists of 200,000 to 300,000 distinct CDR3 sequences, 9% to 15% of them appearing once. The specimen was PBMCs. The receptors were gathered from a human donor in good health (CMV status not recorded). Some clones in this sample may be carry-over from other donors' samples. Both conserved end residues are part of each CDR3. The order of the fields is CDR3 protein, CDR3 DNA, V gene, D gene, J gene, clone size. A D gene is named only where the DNA matches it firmly. Not every row has a clone size; where given, it reads once, few, many or a size class.

CDR3aa: CASSPRLAAQETQYF
CDR3nt: TGTGCCAGCAGCCCGAGACTAGCAGCACAAGAGACCCAGTACTTC
v_gene: TRBV11-3
d_gene: TRBD2
j_gene: TRBJ2-5
abundance: many

CDR3aa: CASSPVGGADTQYF
CDR3nt: TGTGCCAGCAGCCCTGTGGGGGGGGCAGATACGCAGTATTTT
v_gene: TRBV7-3
d_gene: TRBD2
j_gene: TRBJ2-3
abundance: many

CDR3aa: CASSSLTGVNTEAFF
CDR3nt: TGCGCCAGCAGCTCTCTGACAGGAGTGAACACTGAAGCTTTCTTT
v_gene: TRBV5-1
d_gene: .
j_gene: TRBJ1-1
abundance: many

CDR3aa: CASSSGLAFSTDTQYF
CDR3nt: TGTGCCAGCAGCTCCGGACTAGCGTTTAGCACAGATACGCAGTATTTT
v_gene: TRBV7-2
d_gene: TRBD2
j_gene: TRBJ2-3
abundance: many

CDR3aa: CASSPRTGLGNTIYF
CDR3nt: TGTGCCAGCAGCCCTAGGACAGGGTTGGGAAACACCATATATTTT
v_gene: TRBV7-2
d_gene: TRBD1
j_gene: TRBJ1-3
abundance: many

CDR3aa: CASSQDMKSGRNGEQYF
CDR3nt: TGTGCCAGCAGCCAAGATATGAAGAGCGGCAGGAATGGCGAGCAGTACTTC
v_gene: TRBV4-2
d_gene: .
j_gene: TRBJ2-7
abundance: few

CDR3aa: CAWSQGVVGQPQHF
CDR3nt: TGTGCCTGGAGTCAAGGGGTAGTCGGTCAGCCCCAGCATTTT
v_gene: TRBV30
d_gene: .
j_gene: TRBJ1-5
abundance: few

CDR3aa: CATRDSASSYNEQFF
CDR3nt: TGTGCCACCCGGGACTCAGCGAGCTCCTACAATGAGCAGTTCTTC
v_gene: TRBV2
d_gene: .
j_gene: TRBJ2-1
abundance: .

CDR3aa: CASSYFGASNQPQHF
CDR3nt: TGTGCCAGCAGTTACTTCGGGGCCAGCAATCAGCCCCAGCATTTT
v_gene: TRBV6-2/TRBV6-3
d_gene: .
j_gene: TRBJ1-5
abundance: many

CDR3aa: CASSQDTGIEAFF
CDR3nt: TGTGCCAGCAGCCAAGATACAGGGATTGAAGCTTTCTTT
v_gene: TRBV14
d_gene: .
j_gene: TRBJ1-1
abundance: .

CDR3aa: CASSSRGGMTGKAFF
CDR3nt: TGTGCCAGCAGTTCCCGGGGTGGGATGACGGGGAAAGCTTTCTTT
v_gene: TRBV12-3/TRBV12-4
d_gene: .
j_gene: TRBJ1-1
abundance: many

CDR3aa: CASSLEGTSGSPLHF
CDR3nt: TGTGCCAGCAGCTTGGAGGGGACAAGCGGGTCACCCCTCCACTTT
v_gene: TRBV7-3
d_gene: .
j_gene: TRBJ1-6
abundance: many

CDR3aa: CASSYGTPTEAFF
CDR3nt: TGTGCCAGCAGCTACGGTACCCCCACTGAAGCTTTCTTT
v_gene: TRBV3-1
d_gene: .
j_gene: TRBJ1-1
abundance: .

CDR3aa: CASSFAVETQYF
CDR3nt: TGTGCCAGCAGCTTCGCCGTTGAGACCCAGTACTTC
v_gene: TRBV7-2
d_gene: .
j_gene: TRBJ2-5
abundance: many

CDR3aa: CASSSDIPNYGELFF
CDR3nt: TGTGCCAGCAGCTCTGATATACCCAACTACGGGGAGCTGTTTTTT
v_gene: TRBV7-2
d_gene: .
j_gene: TRBJ2-2
abundance: many

CDR3aa: CASSYSNVNNEQFF
CDR3nt: TGTGCCAGCAGTTACTCGAACGTTAACAATGAGCAGTTCTTC
v_gene: TRBV6-2/TRBV6-3
d_gene: .
j_gene: TRBJ2-1
abundance: many

CDR3aa: CASSQDPGREGNQPQHF
CDR3nt: TGTGCCAGCAGCCAAGATCCAGGCAGGGAGGGCAATCAGCCCCAGCATTTT
v_gene: TRBV4-2
d_gene: .
j_gene: TRBJ1-5
abundance: .

CDR3aa: CASSGIGRGSTDTQYF
CDR3nt: TGTGCCAGCAGCGGGATTGGGCGGGGGAGCACAGATACGCAGTATTTT
v_gene: TRBV5-4
d_gene: TRBD2
j_gene: TRBJ2-3
abundance: few

CDR3aa: CASKTSGNYEQYF
CDR3nt: TGTGCCAGCAAGACTAGCGGGAACTACGAGCAGTACTTC
v_gene: TRBV6-1
d_gene: TRBD2
j_gene: TRBJ2-7
abundance: many